Presented here are 29 T cell receptor beta chains from one specimen sequenced in a study of identical twins. TCRdb used MiXCR to reprocess the 5' RACE reads, holding one entry per CDR3 protein. The sample carries around 100,000 distinct CDR3 sequences, about 5.6% recorded once. Sequencing used memory T cells sorted from blood. Receptors originate from a woman in her fifties or sixties in good health.

In its sample, this clonotype was seen a few times. The gene calls are TRBV11-2 and TRBJ2-4; D is uncertain. CDR1 is SGHAT, CDR2 FQNNGV, per germline. V lost 5 bases, J lost 0 bases, and 14 bases lay in between. The CDR3 has 16 residues. The CDR3 protein is CASSPRMGLAKNIQYF. DNA of the CDR3: TGTGCCAGCAGCCCCCGCATGGGATTAGCCAAAAACATTCAGTACTTC.

At least ten counts were recorded for this clonotype. J is TRBJ1-4 and V is TRBV6-5, with D tentatively TRBD1 (5 bases). Germline V gene data show CDR1 as MNHEY and CDR2 as SVGAGI. Trimming pared 0 bases from V and 0 bases from J, leaving 5 bases between. The CDR3 is 15 amino acids. The CDR3 reads CASSYSTATNEKLFF. For the CDR3, the DNA is TGTGCCAGCAGTTACTCGACAGCAACTAATGAAAAACTGTTTTTT.

At least ten counts were recorded for this clonotype. CDR3 loop: CSASARGMGSEKLFF. The CDR3 nucleotides read TGCAGTGCTAGTGCGCGGGGGATGGGTTCGGAAAAACTGTTTTTT. The V and J genes are TRBV20-1 and TRBJ1-4, with D perhaps TRBD1 (5 bases). V gave up 3 bases and J gave up 8 bases, with 19 bases separating them. Germline lookup yields CDR1 DFQATT and CDR2 SNEGSKA (reference sequence). The CDR3 covers 15 residues.

The rearrangement uses TRBV20-1 and TRBJ1-5, with D unclear. V lost 3 bases to trimming and J lost 2 bases, with 8 bases between them. The CDR3 spans 13 residues. Per germline, CDR1 DFQATT and CDR2 SNEGSKA (reference sequence). This CDR3 is CSAREDGNQPQHF. The CDR3 DNA reads as TGCAGTGCTAGGGAGGACGGCAATCAGCCCCAGCATTTT.

This clonotype was observed a few times. The chain recombines TRBV14 with TRBJ2-5; TRBD1 matches 7 bases. This CDR3 has 16 amino acids. CDR1 is SGHDN and CDR2 is FVKESK in the germline V gene. The trim removed 1 base at V and 5 bases at J, leaving 10 bases unmatched. Written as DNA, the CDR3 is TGTGCCAGCAGCCAAGGACAGGGACCAAGCTGGGAGACCCAGTACTTC. This gives the protein CASSQGQGPSWETQYF.

V is TRBV5-1 and J is TRBJ2-1; 7 bases are a match to TRBD2. Germline lookup yields CDR1 SGHRS and CDR2 YFSETQ. The junction had 17 bases not matched to a gene; V was cut back by 1 base and J by 10 bases. This CDR3 is 17 amino acids long. The CDR3 spells CASSLLGRTRGYREQFF. CDR3 nucleotide sequence: TGCGCCAGCAGCTTGTTAGGCAGGACTAGAGGCTATAGGGAGCAGTTCTTC.

A few counts support this clonotype. This rearrangement joins TRBV12-3 or TRBV12-4 to TRBJ2-3, with D possibly TRBD1 on 6 matching bases. V shed 6 bases and J shed 0 bases, with 13 bases lying between them. This CDR3 contains 15 residues. CDR3 amino acids: CASSKRTVSTDTQYF. CDR3 DNA sequence: TGTGCCAGCAGCAAGAGGACAGTAAGCACAGATACGCAGTATTTT.

At least ten counts were recorded for this clonotype. The chain links TRBV19 to TRBJ2-1; D is perhaps TRBD1 or TRBD2 (5 bases each). Trimming stripped 9 bases from V and 0 bases from J, with 12 bases between. This CDR3 region has 14 residues. In germline, CDR1 is LNHDA, CDR2 SQIVND (reference sequence). CDR3 sequence reads: CASRDQSSYNEQFF. Here the CDR3 DNA reads TGTGCCAGCCGGGACCAGAGCTCCTACAATGAGCAGTTCTTC. Full variable domain (missing parts from reference TRBV19 and TRBJ2-1): DGGITQSPKYLFRKEGQNVTLSCEQNLNHDAMYWYRQDPGQGLRLIYYSQIVNDFQKGDIAEGYSVSREKKESFPLTVTSAQKNPTAFYLCASRDQSSYNEQFFGPGTRLTVL.

This clonotype was seen at least ten times. V is TRBV5-1 and J is TRBJ2-5; D gene ambiguous. Germline loops: CDR1 SGHRS, CDR2 YFSETQ. Trimming shortened V by 0 bases and J by 5 bases, and 8 bases separated the two germline ends. CDR3 length: 13 residues. Here the CDR3 reads CASSLARFETQYF. The CDR3 DNA sequence: TGCGCCAGCAGCTTGGCCAGGTTTGAGACCCAGTACTTC. Complete variable domain (other parts from reference TRBV5-1 and TRBJ2-5): KAGVTQTPRYLIKTRGQQVTLSCSPISGHRSVSWYQQTPGQGLQFLFEYFSETQRNKGNFPGRFSGRQFSNSRSEMNVSTLELGDSALYLCASSLARFETQYFGPGTRLLVL.

This clonotype was detected many times. The chain has TRBV7-8 and TRBJ1-2; 8 positions agree with TRBD1. CDR1 and CDR2 from the germline V gene are SGHVS and FQNEAQ. The CDR3 is 15 residues long. The junction had 5 bases not matched to a gene; V was cut back by 1 base and J by 4 bases. The CDR3 DNA is TGTGCCAGCAGCTTAGAAGCAGGGGGCGTCTATGGCTACACCTTC. Its protein product is CASSLEAGGVYGYTF.

In this sample, this clonotype turned up a few times. The rearrangement links TRBV5-1 to TRBJ2-7; D could derive from TRBD1 or TRBD2 (5 bases each). V was cut by 7 bases and J by 5 bases, with 13 bases left in between. Germline V gene sequence: CDR1 SGHRS, CDR2 YFSETQ. The CDR3 is 12 residues long. The CDR3 DNA sequence: TGCGCCAGCGTTGGGGGTTTAAACGAGCAGTACTTC. Translation: CASVGGLNEQYF. Complete variable domain (other parts from reference TRBV5-1 and TRBJ2-7): KAGVTQTPRYLIKTRGQQVTLSCSPISGHRSVSWYQQTPGQGLQFLFEYFSETQRNKGNFPGRFSGRQFSNSRSEMNVSTLELGDSALYLCASVGGLNEQYFGPGTRLTVT.

This clonotype was counted many times. The chain combines TRBV20-1 with TRBJ1-1; possibly TRBD1 for D (6 bases). The CDR3 is made up of 15 amino acids. Trimming removed 0 bases from V and 0 bases from J, with 11 bases in between. Germline V lookup: CDR1 DFQATT, CDR2 SNEGSKA (reference sequence). The CDR3 region is CSARDRGSMNTEAFF. The CDR3 bases are TGCAGTGCTAGAGATAGGGGGTCCATGAACACTGAAGCTTTCTTT.

The chain is built from TRBV30 and TRBJ1-2; 11 bases fit TRBD1. The germline V gene encodes CDR1 GTSNPN and CDR2 SVGIG (reference sequence). J lost 6 bases, V lost 7 bases, and 10 bases had no gene match. The CDR3 length is 14 residues. This CDR3 reads CAYTLDRGRDGYTF. CDR3 sequence (DNA): TGTGCCTATACCTTGGACAGGGGGCGTGATGGCTACACCTTC.

This clonotype was observed a handful of times. The chain recombines TRBV29-1 with TRBJ2-1, with D unresolved. Germline assignment: CDR1 SQVTM and CDR2 ANQGSEA. CDR3 length equals 14 residues. Deletions cut 5 bases from V and 7 bases from J, with 18 bases between. CDR3 sequence: CSVLLEYYSNEQFF. For the CDR3, the DNA is TGCAGCGTTCTTTTAGAATATTACAGTAATGAGCAGTTCTTC.

This clonotype was picked up many times. The chain has TRBV6-6 and TRBJ2-1, with 9 bases identical to TRBD2. This CDR3 region has 13 residues. V shed 6 bases, J shed 6 bases, and the junction held 3 bases outside the gene matches. The germline CDR1 and CDR2 sequences are MNHNY and SVGAGI (reference sequence). The CDR3, as DNA: TGTGCCAGCAGGCGGGAGGGGGGCAATGAGCAGTTCTTC. Protein product: CASRREGGNEQFF.

The table lists this clonotype with many counts. In DNA form, the CDR3 reads TGTGCCAGCAGCTTAGGGGTCCAGGATACGCAGTATTTT. This gives the protein CASSLGVQDTQYF. The chain is built from TRBV13 and TRBJ2-3; D ambiguous. Trimming cost V 0 bases and J 6 bases, with 7 bases left between them. The germline CDR1 and CDR2 sequences are PRHDT and FYEKMQ (reference sequence). The length of the CDR3 is 13 residues.

There are many counts of this clonotype. J is TRBJ2-3 and V is TRBV5-1, with unresolved D. The ends were cut back, 0 bases at V and 0 bases at J, with 20 bases in the middle. The CDR3 is 19 amino acids. The V gene's germline CDR1 is SGHRS and CDR2 YFSETQ. The CDR3 nucleotides read TGCGCCAGCAGCTTGGCCGGCCGCCCGGGCTCCACTAGCACAGATACGCAGTATTTT. Protein product: CASSLAGRPGSTSTDTQYF.

This clonotype was counted only a few times. The genes are TRBV5-1 and TRBJ2-7; D possibly corresponds to TRBD1 (6 bases). The germline V gene has CDR1 SGHRS and CDR2 YFSETQ. V shed 4 bases and J shed 5 bases, with 16 bases lying between them. The CDR3 length is 14 residues. CDR3 coding DNA: TGCGCCAGCAGCGCTACAGGGCTGAGCCACGAGCAGTACTTC. Protein sequence: CASSATGLSHEQYF.

This clonotype was counted at least ten times. The genes are TRBV3-1 and TRBJ2-7, with 9 nucleotides matching TRBD2. The CDR3 spans 14 residues. The ends lost 6 bases at V and 4 bases at J; junction bases unmatched: 7. From germline, CDR1 is LGHDT and CDR2 YNNKEL (reference sequence). In nucleotides, the CDR3 is TGTGCCAGCAGTCGACTAGCGGAAAGGTACGAGCAGTACTTC. It specifies CASSRLAERYEQYF.

Many counts were recorded for this clonotype. The chain combines TRBV12-3 or TRBV12-4 with TRBJ2-1, with TRBD2 matching over 14 bases. J lost 14 bases, V lost 6 bases, and 6 bases had no gene match. This CDR3 is built from 13 residues. The DNA of the CDR3 is TGTGCCAGCAGAGCTCAGACTAGCGGGAGGGAGTTCTTC. Amino acid sequence: CASRAQTSGREFF.

The rearrangement uses TRBV15 and TRBJ2-7; TRBD2 aligns across 12 bases. V lost 4 bases to trimming and J lost 2 bases; unmatched junction nucleotides: 3. Germline V gives CDR1 LNHNV, CDR2 YYDKDF (reference sequence). The CDR3 runs to 15 residues. CDR3 sequence: CATSNGTSGPYEQYF. The CDR3 coding sequence is TGTGCCACCAGCAACGGGACTAGCGGGCCCTACGAGCAGTACTTC.

This clonotype occurred many times. This chain connects TRBV20-1 to TRBJ1-5, with 8 bases matching TRBD1. The V and J ends lost 0 bases and 4 bases, in that order; junction bases with no gene match: 8. CDR3 length: 16 residues. Germline values: CDR1 DFQATT, CDR2 SNEGSKA (reference sequence). This CDR3 reads CSARDSGGAKNQPQHF. CDR3 sequence (DNA): TGCAGTGCTAGAGATTCAGGGGGCGCGAAGAATCAGCCCCAGCATTTT.

This clonotype was observed many times. V and J are TRBV11-3 and TRBJ2-6, with D unresolved. V lost 8 bases and J 2 bases, leaving 10 bases between the germline ends. Germline assignment: CDR1 SGHNT and CDR2 YENEEA. CDR3 length: 14 amino acids. This CDR3 is CASRIIPGANVLTF. CDR3 nucleotide sequence: TGTGCCAGCCGAATAATTCCTGGGGCCAACGTCCTGACTTTC.

This clonotype was observed at least ten times. V is TRBV4-1 and J is TRBJ1-4; TRBD1 matches at 7 bases. CDR3 length equals 17 residues. The ends lost 0 bases at V and 3 bases at J; junction bases unmatched: 7. Germline V gene data show CDR1 as MGHRA and CDR2 as YSYEKL. The CDR3: CASSQETGLRANEKLFF. CDR3 in DNA: TGCGCCAGCAGCCAAGAGACAGGGTTAAGGGCTAATGAAAAACTGTTTTTT.

This clonotype was seen ten or more times. The chain carries TRBV5-1 and TRBJ1-1, with a possible D match to TRBD1 (5 bases). The V end lost 0 bases, the J end lost 11 bases, and 17 bases lay between the germline ends. This CDR3 has 14 amino acids. Per germline, CDR1 SGHRS and CDR2 YFSETQ. The DNA for the CDR3 is TGCGCCAGCAGCTTGGGTTCCAGTGGGGGTTCGGCTTTCTTT. The encoded protein is CASSLGSSGGSAFF. Full variable domain (rest looked up from reference TRBV5-1 and TRBJ1-1): KAGVTQTPRYLIKTRGQQVTLSCSPISGHRSVSWYQQTPGQGLQFLFEYFSETQRNKGNFPGRFSGRQFSNSRSEMNVSTLELGDSALYLCASSLGSSGGSAFFGQGTRLTVV.

This clonotype appeared many times. The J gene is TRBJ2-5, the V gene TRBV12-3 or TRBV12-4; D is unclear. V shed 3 bases and J shed 0 bases, with 5 bases lying between them. CDR3 length equals 13 residues. CDR3 region: CASSFKHQETQYF. The CDR3 DNA reads TGTGCCAGCAGTTTTAAACACCAAGAGACCCAGTACTTC.

The table lists this clonotype with a few counts. The chain uses TRBV3-1 and TRBJ2-5; D possibly uses TRBD1 or TRBD2 (5 bases each). The CDR3 is 15 amino acids. CDR1 and CDR2 from the germline V gene are LGHDT and YNNKEL (reference sequence). With 4 bases removed from V and 3 bases from J, the gap between germline ends came to 15 bases. In nucleotides, the CDR3 is TGTGCCAGCAGCCCCTCAGGTATGGGGGAAGAGACCCAGTACTTC. Amino acids: CASSPSGMGEETQYF.

This clonotype occurred a few times. The V and J genes are TRBV27 and TRBJ2-7, with D unresolved. This CDR3 spans 14 amino acids. The V end was cut by 4 bases, the J end by 5 bases, with 15 bases between. Germline CDR1 MNHEY, CDR2 SMNVEV (reference sequence). Here the CDR3 reads CASSSPGLEHEQYF. CDR3 coding DNA: TGTGCCAGCAGTTCCCCCGGGTTGGAACACGAGCAGTACTTC.

This clonotype has at least ten counts. The chain combines TRBV12-3 or TRBV12-4 with TRBJ1-1; D is unresolved. Between the trimmed V and J ends, which lost 1 base and 5 bases, there was a span of 14 bases. The CDR3 is 15 amino acids. The DNA for the CDR3 is TGTGCCAGCAGTTTAGGCCAGGCAGGAGGGACTGAAGCTTTCTTT. As protein: CASSLGQAGGTEAFF.